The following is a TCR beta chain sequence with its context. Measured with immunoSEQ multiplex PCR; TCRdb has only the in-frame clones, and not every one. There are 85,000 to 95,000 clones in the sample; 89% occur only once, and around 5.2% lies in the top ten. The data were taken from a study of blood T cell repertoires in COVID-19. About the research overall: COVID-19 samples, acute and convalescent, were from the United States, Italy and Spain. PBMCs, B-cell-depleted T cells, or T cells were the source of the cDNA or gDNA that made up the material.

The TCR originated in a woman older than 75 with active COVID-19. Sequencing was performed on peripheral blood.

The CDR3 DNA reads TGTGCCAGCAGTGAAGGCCGGCGGGACACTGAAGCTTTCTTT. This encodes CASSEGRRDTEAFF. This chain links TRBV2 with TRBJ1-1; D ambiguous. Per the germline V gene, CDR1 is SNHLY and CDR2 is FYNNEI. The length of the CDR3 is 14 residues. Between the trimmed V and J ends, which lost 1 base and 3 bases, there was a span of 9 bases.